The clone carrying this TCR beta chain appeared once. The V end was cut by 0 bases, the J end by 0 bases, with 18 bases between. The CDR3 contains 19 residues. The entry originates in a study of graft-versus-host responses after intestinal transplantation. Assay: immunoSEQ multiplex PCR; the TCRdb copy retains only in-frame clones and omits some. The sample lists approximately 16,000 clones; over 80% were seen once. The specimen was PBMCs, collected approximately 110 days after intestinal transplant. The chain links TRBV23-1 to TRBJ1-5, with D unclear. TRBV23-1 is treated as an ORF (open reading frame) with a function not yet certain. The TCR was taken from a human patient who received an intestinal transplant, so some T cells may come from the graft donor. CDR3 nucleotides: TGCGCCAGCAGTCAATCGGGCGGGTTGGCACCCCTTAGCAATCAGCCCCAGCATTTT. Its protein is CASSQSGGLAPLSNQPQHF.